The rows below give T cell receptor beta chains drawn from one sample of a study of blood T cell repertoires in COVID-19. The table came from immunoSEQ multiplex PCR; TCRdb's copy has only in-frame clones and leaves some out. The repertoire consists of tens of thousands of clones, with around 93% occurring once and the leading ten covering about 3.4%. Sequences were obtained from peripheral blood. These receptors were obtained from a man aged 50 to 60 with acute or convalescent COVID-19. Both conserved end residues are part of each CDR3. The order of the fields is V gene, J gene, CDR3 length, D gene, clone size, CDR3 protein. A D gene is named only where the DNA matches it firmly. Clone size is given for some rows only: seen once, a few or many times, or a class if the clone is expanded.

TRBV20-1	TRBJ2-7	15	TRBD2	NA	CSASLGLAGGREQYF
TRBV18	TRBJ2-2	15	NA	NA	CASSSRQDNTGELFF
TRBV28	TRBJ1-4	14	NA	NA	CASSFRDGGEKLFF
TRBV27	TRBJ1-6	14	TRBD1	NA	CASSLGQYNSPLHF
TRBV24-1	TRBJ1-1	19	TRBD1	NA	CATIKPFRSQGDVNTEAFF
TRBV27	TRBJ2-7	15	NA	NA	CASSLSQTGQYEQYF
TRBV29-1	TRBJ1-2	11	TRBD1	NA	CSAAGTAGYTF
TRBV6-5	TRBJ1-1	13	NA	NA	CASSYRGPGEAFF
TRBV29-1	TRBJ2-7	11	NA	NA	CSIRENYEQYF
TRBV27	TRBJ2-7	12	NA	NA	CASSFNPYEQYF
TRBV5-5	TRBJ1-1	15	TRBD1	few	CASSATDRGHTEAFF
TRBV10-2	TRBJ2-7	14	NA	NA	CASSLSGRPYEQYF
TRBV5-1	TRBJ1-1	14	NA	NA	CASSLFDRNTEAFF
TRBV7-2	TRBJ1-3	15	TRBD1	NA	CASSFTGDTGNTIYF
TRBV6-2/TRBV6-3	TRBJ2-1	19	TRBD2	NA	CASSNPHRGAGGSYNEQFF
TRBV5-1	TRBJ1-2	13	NA	NA	CASSTTGNYGYTF
TRBV28	TRBJ1-1	11	NA	NA	CASTPNTEAFF
TRBV10-2	TRBJ2-7	15	TRBD2	NA	CASSPGTSGGPEQYF
TRBV10-2	TRBJ1-1	15	TRBD1	NA	CASSERGQGGTEAFF
TRBV19	TRBJ1-5	15	TRBD1	NA	CASQLDRGYNQPQHF
TRBV12-3/TRBV12-4	TRBJ1-2	13	TRBD1	NA	CASSPQGDSGYTF
TRBV7-3	TRBJ2-7	15	TRBD1	NA	CASSQGPGQGSEQYF
TRBV28	TRBJ1-3	13	NA	NA	CASRTGNGNTIYF
TRBV5-1	TRBJ2-3	14	NA	NA	CASSLVQGTDTQYF
TRBV29-1	TRBJ1-1	16	NA	once	CSVFPQEGLWNTEAFF
TRBV11-2	TRBJ1-1	15	TRBD1	NA	CASSLGDSLNTEAFF
TRBV30	TRBJ2-3	15	NA	NA	CAWSMTGTYTDTQYF
TRBV7-3	TRBJ2-1	14	TRBD2	NA	CASSFGSGLNEQFF
TRBV6-6	TRBJ2-3	16	NA	NA	CASSYSLVSGTDTQYF
TRBV5-1	TRBJ2-3	16	TRBD1	NA	CASRYGQAGIMDTQYF
TRBV2	TRBJ2-7	15	TRBD1	NA	CASSLDRPSSYEQYF
TRBV5-4	TRBJ2-1	19	NA	NA	CATSEGWGGGPSSYNEQFF
TRBV19	TRBJ1-2	14	NA	NA	CASSIDRRPYGYTF
TRBV9	TRBJ2-1	15	TRBD2	NA	CASSVGQRGNNEQFF
TRBV2	TRBJ1-1	13	NA	NA	CASSSSLNTEAFF
TRBV19	TRBJ1-5	18	TRBD1	NA	CASRNGQGAIVSNQPQHF
TRBV10-3	TRBJ2-7	15	TRBD2	NA	CAISEFGGSGGEQYF
TRBV21-1	TRBJ1-2	16	NA	NA	CASSPRGGQSNIGYTF
TRBV7-2	TRBJ2-7	15	TRBD1	NA	CASSSSGQGSYEQYF
TRBV30	TRBJ1-2	12	NA	NA	CACDPRNSGYTF
TRBV30	TRBJ1-3	16	NA	NA	CAWRDGILLSGNTIYF
TRBV5-1	TRBJ1-2	13	NA	NA	CASSEDSLESYTF
TRBV7-8	TRBJ2-3	16	TRBD1	NA	CASSPAAGGLEDTQYF
TRBV5-6	TRBJ2-2	16	NA	NA	CASSLGGQINTGELFF
TRBV12-3/TRBV12-4	TRBJ1-6	13	NA	once	CARRGSGNSPLHF
TRBV7-3	TRBJ1-1	15	TRBD1	NA	CASSLGTGGNTEAFF
TRBV5-1	TRBJ2-5	16	NA	NA	CASSFGQEGFGETQYF